This T cell receptor (beta chain) was captured in a study of tumor and adjacent non-tumor tissue in lung cancer. TCRbeta libraries were built with three rounds of nested PCR, modified from ARM-PCR. TCRdb redid the calling of the multiplex PCR reads with MiXCR, one entry per CDR3 protein. The sample shows fewer than 120,000 distinct CDR3 sequences, 75% to 90% of them seen only once. The CDR3 is 13 amino acids. Germline CDR1 and CDR2: SQVTM and ANQGSEA. Comment on this clonotype: Its ends do not fully match the called genes, so a read error is possible.

RNA was extracted from bulk tissue without any cell sorting. Specimen: lung tumor tissue. The clonotype was recovered from a man between 65 and 80 years old with non-small cell lung cancer. J is TRBJ2-1 and V is TRBV29-1; tentative D call: TRBD2 (5 bases). CDR3: CSFEATKVNEQLF. CDR3 DNA sequence: TGCAGCTTTGAAGCGACTAAGGTCAATGAGCAGCTCTTC.